This is a list of T cell receptor beta chains from one sample in a study of Ad26.COV2.S vaccination and SARS-CoV-2 variants. TCRdb's table, derived via immunoSEQ multiplex PCR, lists solely in-frame clones and lacks some. The sample has roughly 700,000 clones, about 90% seen once. The source material was peripheral blood, sampled in a trial of Ad26.COV2.S vaccine versus placebo. The receptors shown here come from a person between 18 and 59 years old who received the Ad26.COV2.S COVID-19 vaccine or a placebo. Each CDR3 is given with its conserved first and last residue. Fields, in order: V gene, clone size, J gene, CDR3 protein. Expanded clones are given a class, and other clones once, few, many or no size at all.

TRBV5-6,NA,TRBJ1-2,CASSIRLNYGYTF
TRBV9,NA,TRBJ2-6,CASSLTSSGANVLTF
TRBV6-5,NA,TRBJ1-5,CASYLTGGNQPQHF
TRBV7-6,many,TRBJ2-1,CASSLTTNEQFF
TRBV4-3,NA,TRBJ1-4,CASSQGDTFGKLFF
TRBV7-7,NA,TRBJ2-7,CASSLRDGSSYEQYF
TRBV15,NA,TRBJ1-5,CATGAGRSGNQPQHF
TRBV6-6,NA,TRBJ1-5,CASSYTDRDQPQHF
TRBV30,NA,TRBJ2-4,CAWSTGTSGGGTNIQYF
TRBV27,NA,TRBJ1-5,CASSFQGYNQPQHF
TRBV29-1,NA,TRBJ2-1,CSVERAVWNEQFF
TRBV5-1,NA,TRBJ2-5,CASSLAGEDETQYF
TRBV6-5,many,TRBJ2-7,CASTRDGSYEQYF
TRBV24-1,NA,TRBJ2-1,CATSPSGGAGEQFF
TRBV6-4,NA,TRBJ1-2,CASSDSRQGSNYGYTF
TRBV4-2,NA,TRBJ1-3,CASSQGGSPFSGNTIYF
TRBV7-9,NA,TRBJ2-1,CASSLGQGGYNEQFF
TRBV30,NA,TRBJ1-1,CVGERTTEAFF
TRBV7-9,NA,TRBJ2-5,CASSLRGTGLDTQYF
TRBV2,NA,TRBJ1-5,CATQLGVGQPQHF
TRBV7-9,NA,TRBJ1-5,CASSLTGGGNQPQHF
TRBV11-3,NA,TRBJ2-1,CASSLDGTSGTRGSYNEQFF
TRBV19,NA,TRBJ2-7,CASSMSTLLPYEQYF
TRBV27,NA,TRBJ1-6,CASSPQAYRPGDSPLHF
TRBV7-2,NA,TRBJ2-5,CASSLGGSGETQYF
TRBV30,NA,TRBJ1-3,CAWSLRTGPSSGNTIYF
TRBV6-5,NA,TRBJ1-2,CASTKDRANYGYTF
TRBV7-2,NA,TRBJ1-3,CASSLRQGVSGNTIYF
TRBV7-2,NA,TRBJ2-7,CASSLGASGGVSYEQYF
TRBV7-9,NA,TRBJ1-1,CASSVTGLAFF
TRBV19,few,TRBJ2-7,CASSTGTGAYEQYF
TRBV19,NA,TRBJ2-2,CASSTSGAGELFF
TRBV2,few,TRBJ1-6,CASSGRVHSPLHF
TRBV30,NA,TRBJ1-1,CAWSPRMGTEAFF
TRBV27,NA,TRBJ2-2,CASSPGTRVGTGELFF
TRBV7-9,NA,TRBJ2-5,CASSLEDKTTQYF
TRBV6-1,NA,TRBJ1-1,CASSHGGNTEAFF
TRBV27,NA,TRBJ1-1,CASSPLNRGNTEAFF
TRBV18,NA,TRBJ2-6,CASSPATYTLSGANVLTF
TRBV7-9,NA,TRBJ1-1,CASRRSEGASEAFF
TRBV7-2,NA,TRBJ2-1,CASSAGLAGYNEQFF